This T cell receptor beta chain was retrieved from a study of blood T cell repertoires in COVID-19. Across the whole study: PBMCs, B-cell-depleted T cells, or T cells provided the cDNA or gDNA that made up the material.

Authors' analysis steps: Amplification from reference gene primers served as the basis for estimated nucleated cell counts. Produced via immunoSEQ multiplex PCR; TCRdb's table is partial and in-frame only. The D gene and trimming were derived from the DNA, and the V and J assignments and clone size from that table. The data contain about 81,000 clones, about 91% of them singletons. This clone was picked up one time. V was shortened by 2 bases and J by 7 bases, with 5 bases between the two germline ends. The CDR3 consists of 12 residues. The germline V gene encodes CDR1 MGHRA and CDR2 YSYEKL. The chain combines TRBV4-1 with TRBJ2-2; no clear D. This receptor was taken from a man between 70 and 80 years old with active or convalescent COVID-19. The sequenced material came from peripheral blood. In DNA form, the CDR3 reads TGCGCCAGCAGCCAACACAACGGGGAGCTGTTTTTT. This translates into CASSQHNGELFF.